Given below is one T cell receptor beta chain in context. Antigen unknown. This sample stems from a study of T cell responses to AZD1222 COVID-19 vaccine. Notes on the study in general: Donors in the cohort were predominantly white British and more often female, and clonal diversity was possibly underestimated. Following two doses of AZD1222, Spike-specific TCR breadth and depth rose.

Libraries were prepared by immunoSEQ multiplex PCR; TCRdb keeps only in-frame clonotypes and omits some of them. The sample consists of roughly 130,000 clones, over 75% of them appearing once. This CDR3 has 16 amino acids. J lost 13 bases, V lost 0 bases, and 15 bases had no gene match. Germline loops: CDR1 LNHDA, CDR2 SQIVND (reference sequence). The sequence derives from an adult in good health. This chain uses TRBV19 with TRBJ2-1; 7 nucleotides align to TRBD2. The starting material was peripheral blood, obtained on day 0 of AZD1222 vaccination. The CDR3 region has the DNA TGTGCCAGTAGTATAGATTGGAGGAGTACCGGGACTACCCAGTTCTTC. This sequence encodes CASSIDWRSTGTTQFF.